The entry that follows covers one T cell receptor (beta chain) sequence. Which antigen it targets is not known. Base quality data are lacking; no much larger clone is found one base away. The time point label, as the study defines it: cycle 2 day 1 (C2D1) of nivolumab. All trial patients had relapsed after autologous stem cell transplantation, with cohorts A, B and C differing in prior brentuximab vedotin exposure. The trial cohort included fewer than 65 patients with relapsed/refractory classical Hodgkin lymphoma, and each patient had a best overall response of complete response, partial response or progressive disease. In the multi-cohort phase II CheckMate 205 trial, trial patients received single-agent nivolumab. Best overall response was determined by an independent review committee according to the 2007 International Working Group response criteria. Trial PBMCs were collected just before the start of nivolumab (C1D1) and during therapy at cycle 2 day 1 and cycle 4 day 1. After peripheral blood was drawn into 8 mL Vacutainer Cell Preparation Tubes, PBMCs were isolated by centrifugation and then cryopreserved.

The sample originates from a study of PD-1 blockade in classical Hodgkin lymphoma (dated by TCRdb to the early 2020s). At the level of the whole study: Nivolumab dosing was 3 mg/kg intravenously every 2 weeks, continuing until either disease progression or unacceptable toxicity. The study used CyTOF and TCR beta sequencing to define a peripheral blood immune signature of response to PD-1 blockade in classical Hodgkin lymphoma. The investigation overall reported the following: Newly diagnosed patients were reported to have lower baseline TCR diversity than healthy donors, and relapsed/refractory patients were reported to have lower baseline TCR diversity still. A significant rise by C4D1 was seen in CD4+ but not CD8+ TCR diversity (p=0.0027 vs p=0.16), with the rise being most apparent in complete responders (p=0.02). The study was limited to a single clinical trial cohort, and causes of repertoire differences, possibly disease activity or prior therapy, remained undefined. Trial patients achieving complete response had baseline diversity similar to newly diagnosed patients, whereas partial responders and progressors had significantly lower diversity. Patients starting nivolumab less than 1 year after ASCT had lower diversity and were excluded from later analyses to avoid confounding by immune reconstitution.

Measured from the cysteine to the phenylalanine, the CDR3 is 13 residues long. This entry keeps only the CDR3 DNA: 39 bases, framed from base 1. CDR1 and CDR2 were assigned from the germline V gene (reference sequence) as MNHNY and SVGAGI. At the junction V is shortened by 1 base and J by 4 bases, with 7 bases in between. Genomic DNA was isolated using the Qiagen DNeasy kit from unsorted PBMCs as well as from negatively selected CD4+ and CD8+ fractions. TCR beta CDR3 regions were subjected to amplification by immunoSEQ multiplex PCR with primers that anneal to V and J segments. Amplification bias was minimized using a synthetic immune receptor repertoire, and residual bias was removed computationally after sequencing. In the original analysis: Repertoire diversity was quantified as the Shannon entropy index using custom Python scripts. The unsorted, CD4+ and CD8+ repertoires were each analyzed separately, with the exception of combined analyses, where CD4+ and CD8+ sequences were merged in silico. Clonal expansion was defined as at least a 2-fold frequency increase after treatment relative to C1D1, with a pseudocount of 0.5 for undetected baseline clones. Clones with 0 or 1 copy at C1D1 were defined as singleton clones, while clones with 2 or more copies were defined as non-singleton clones. By matching protein sequences in sorted samples from the same patient, clones expanded in unsorted samples were annotated as CD4+, CD8+ or unknown. Wilcoxon tests on paired samples were used to test changes in diversity from C1D1 to C4D1. TCRdb provides this immuneACCESS table in a form limited to in-frame rearrangements. Some clones are lacking; in checked studies, under half of them reflect an unresolved V gene, and why the rest are absent is not known. The V and J calls and clone size are taken from that table; D and trimming were inferred from the DNA. Recorded for this sample are more than 140,000 clones; around four fifths of them occurred a single time. The ten largest clones add up to 9.2% of the sample.

This material consisted of peripheral blood mononuclear cells (PBMCs), taken before the second cycle of nivolumab. The sequence joins TRBV6-6 to TRBJ1-2; confidence is insufficient to name the D gene. This receptor was obtained from a human donor with classical Hodgkin lymphoma. The bases read TGTGCCAGCAGTTACTTGGGTACCTATGGCTACACCTTC. The resulting protein is CASSYLGTYGYTF.